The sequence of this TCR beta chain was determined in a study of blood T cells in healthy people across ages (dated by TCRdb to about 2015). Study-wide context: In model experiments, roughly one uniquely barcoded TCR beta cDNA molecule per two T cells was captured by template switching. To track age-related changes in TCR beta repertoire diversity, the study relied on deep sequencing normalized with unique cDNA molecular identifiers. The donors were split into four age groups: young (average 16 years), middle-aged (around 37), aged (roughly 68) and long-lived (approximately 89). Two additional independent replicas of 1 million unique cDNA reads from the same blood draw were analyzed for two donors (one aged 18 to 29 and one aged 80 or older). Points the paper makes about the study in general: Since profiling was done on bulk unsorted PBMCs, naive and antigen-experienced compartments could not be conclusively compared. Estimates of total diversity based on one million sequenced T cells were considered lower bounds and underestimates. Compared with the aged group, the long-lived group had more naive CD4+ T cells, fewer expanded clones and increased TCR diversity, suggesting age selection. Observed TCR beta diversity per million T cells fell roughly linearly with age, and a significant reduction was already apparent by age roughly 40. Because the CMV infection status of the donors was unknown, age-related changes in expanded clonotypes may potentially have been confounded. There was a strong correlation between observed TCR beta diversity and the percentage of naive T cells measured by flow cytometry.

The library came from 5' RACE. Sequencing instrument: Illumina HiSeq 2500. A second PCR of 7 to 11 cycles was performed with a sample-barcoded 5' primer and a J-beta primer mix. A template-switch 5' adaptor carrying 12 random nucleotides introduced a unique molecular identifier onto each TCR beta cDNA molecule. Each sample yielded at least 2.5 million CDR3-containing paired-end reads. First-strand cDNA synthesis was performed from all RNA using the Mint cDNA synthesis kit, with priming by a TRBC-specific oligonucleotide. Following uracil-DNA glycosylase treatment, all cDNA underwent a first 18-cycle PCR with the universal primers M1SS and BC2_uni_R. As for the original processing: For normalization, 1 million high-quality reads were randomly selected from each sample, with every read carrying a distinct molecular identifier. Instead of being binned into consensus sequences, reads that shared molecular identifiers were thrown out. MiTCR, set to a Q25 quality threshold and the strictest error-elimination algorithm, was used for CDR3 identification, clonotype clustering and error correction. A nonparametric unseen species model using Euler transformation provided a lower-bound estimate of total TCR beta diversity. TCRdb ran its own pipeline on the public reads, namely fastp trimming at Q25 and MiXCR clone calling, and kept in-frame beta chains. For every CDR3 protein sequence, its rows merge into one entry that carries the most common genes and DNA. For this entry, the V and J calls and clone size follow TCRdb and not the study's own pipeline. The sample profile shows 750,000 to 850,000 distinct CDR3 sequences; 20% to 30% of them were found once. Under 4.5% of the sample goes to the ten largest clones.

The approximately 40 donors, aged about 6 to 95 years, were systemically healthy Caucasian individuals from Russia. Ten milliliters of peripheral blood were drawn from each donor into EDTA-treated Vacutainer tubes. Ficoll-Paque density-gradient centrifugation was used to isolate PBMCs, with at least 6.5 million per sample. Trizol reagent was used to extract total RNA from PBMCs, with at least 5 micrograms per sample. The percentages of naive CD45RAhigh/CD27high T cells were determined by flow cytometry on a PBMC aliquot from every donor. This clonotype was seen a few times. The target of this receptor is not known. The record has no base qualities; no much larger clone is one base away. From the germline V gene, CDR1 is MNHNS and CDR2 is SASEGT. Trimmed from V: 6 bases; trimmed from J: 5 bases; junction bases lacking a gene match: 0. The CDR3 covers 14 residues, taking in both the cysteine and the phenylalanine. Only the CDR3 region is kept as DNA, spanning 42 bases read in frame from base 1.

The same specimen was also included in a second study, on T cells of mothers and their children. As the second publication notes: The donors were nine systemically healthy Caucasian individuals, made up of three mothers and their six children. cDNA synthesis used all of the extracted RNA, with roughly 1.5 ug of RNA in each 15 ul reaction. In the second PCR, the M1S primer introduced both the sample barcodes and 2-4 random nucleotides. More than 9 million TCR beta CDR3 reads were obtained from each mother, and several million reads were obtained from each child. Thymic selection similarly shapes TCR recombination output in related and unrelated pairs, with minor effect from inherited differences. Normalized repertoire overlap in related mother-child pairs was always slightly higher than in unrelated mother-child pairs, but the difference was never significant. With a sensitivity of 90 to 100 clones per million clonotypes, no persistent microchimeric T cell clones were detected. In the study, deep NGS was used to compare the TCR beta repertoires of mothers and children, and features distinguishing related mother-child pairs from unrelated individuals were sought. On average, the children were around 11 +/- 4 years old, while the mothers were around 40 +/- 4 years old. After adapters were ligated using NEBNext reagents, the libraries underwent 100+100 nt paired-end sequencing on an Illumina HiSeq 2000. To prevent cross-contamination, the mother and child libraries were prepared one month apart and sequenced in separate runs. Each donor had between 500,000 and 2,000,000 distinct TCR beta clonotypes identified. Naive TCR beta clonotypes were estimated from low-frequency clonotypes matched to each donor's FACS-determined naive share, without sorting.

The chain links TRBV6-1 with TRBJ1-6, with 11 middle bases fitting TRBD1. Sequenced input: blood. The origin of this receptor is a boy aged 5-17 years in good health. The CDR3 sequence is CASRGQGDNSPLHF. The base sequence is TGTGCCAGCAGGGGACAGGGGGATAATTCACCCCTCCACTTT.